These T cell receptor beta chains were read from a single sample in a study of blood T cell repertoires in COVID-19. Some clones are missing from TCRdb's copy, which holds only in-frame ones; the method was immunoSEQ multiplex PCR. The sample yields 400,000 to 450,000 clones, approximately 90% seen once. The sequenced sample was peripheral blood. The origin of the receptors is a young woman with active or convalescent COVID-19. Both conserved end residues are part of each CDR3. The order of the fields is J gene, clone size, D gene, V gene, CDR3 DNA, CDR3 protein. A D gene is named only where the DNA matches it firmly. Rows give clone size only sometimes, using once, few, many, or a class for an expanded clone.

>TRBJ2-1|-|-|TRBV5-4
TGTGCCAGCAGCGGGGGGGGCCGGAGTGATAATGAGCAGTTCTTC
CASSGGGRSDNEQFF
>TRBJ2-5|-|-|TRBV6-5
TGTGCCAGCAGTCCCCGCGGTGATCAAGAGACCCAGTACTTC
CASSPRGDQETQYF
>TRBJ1-5|-|TRBD1|TRBV23-1
TGCGCCAGCAGTCAGCCGGGGACAGGGGATAGCAATCAGCCCCAGCATTTT
CASSQPGTGDSNQPQHF
>TRBJ2-1|-|TRBD2|TRBV2
TGTGCCAGCAGAACCACTAGCGGAGAGAACTATGAGCAGTTCTTC
CASRTTSGENYEQFF
>TRBJ2-7|-|TRBD2|TRBV14
TGTGCCAGCAGCCCGGGGACTAATTCCTACGAGCAGTACTTC
CASSPGTNSYEQYF
>TRBJ2-1|-|TRBD2|TRBV3-1/TRBV3-2
TGTGCCAGCAGCCAAGCACTACTAGCGGCAATGAACAATGAGCAGTTCTTC
CASSQALLAAMNNEQFF
>TRBJ1-1|once|-|TRBV6-2/TRBV6-3
TGTGCCAGCAGCCCACCGGGTAACACTGAAGCTTTCTTT
CASSPPGNTEAFF
>TRBJ1-1|-|TRBD1|TRBV18
TGTGCCAGCTCACGTGGGGCAGGGGGCAACACTGAAGCTTTCTTT
CASSRGAGGNTEAFF
>TRBJ2-7|-|TRBD1|TRBV7-2
TGTGCCAGCAGCTTATTCGACAGGGAAAACTACGAGCAGTACTTC
CASSLFDRENYEQYF
>TRBJ2-7|-|TRBD1|TRBV3-1/TRBV3-2
TGTGCCAGCAGCCAAGGGACAGGGGGCGCCGGCTCCTACGAGCAGTACTTC
CASSQGTGGAGSYEQYF
>TRBJ1-1|-|TRBD1|TRBV12-5
TGTGCTAGTGGTATAGGGACAGAGAACACTGAAGCTTTCTTT
CASGIGTENTEAFF
>TRBJ2-2|once|-|TRBV7-7
TGTGCCAGCAGCTTAGTTGCGGAGAACACCGGGGAGCTGTTTTTT
CASSLVAENTGELFF
>TRBJ1-5|-|TRBD1|TRBV5-1
TGCGCCAGCAGCTGGGGGACAGGGAATCAGCCCCAGCATTTT
CASSWGTGNQPQHF
>TRBJ2-7|-|-|TRBV2
TGTGCCAGCAGTGATCGTCGAGTAATTACAGTCGAGCAGTACTTC
CASSDRRVITVEQYF
>TRBJ2-2|-|TRBD1|TRBV28
TGTGCCAGCAGTTCGATAGACAGGGCACTTCCCGGGGAGCTGTTTTTT
CASSSIDRALPGELFF
>TRBJ1-2|-|-|TRBV4-2
TGTGCCAGCAGCCAAGGCCGGGGGGCTTACTATGGCTACACCTTC
CASSQGRGAYYGYTF
>TRBJ2-1|-|TRBD2|TRBV9
TGTGCCAGCAGCGTAGGTGGGACTAGCACCGGGAATGAGCAGTTCTTC
CASSVGGTSTGNEQFF
>TRBJ1-2|few|TRBD1|TRBV10-3
TGTGCCATCAGTAGGGACAGGGTTGGCTACACCTTC
CAISRDRVGYTF
>TRBJ2-3|-|-|TRBV4-1
TGCGCCAGCAGCCAAGTGGTACAGGCGCTAACCACAGATACGCAGTATTTT
CASSQVVQALTTDTQYF
>TRBJ1-2|-|-|TRBV6-4
TGTGCCAGCAGTGACGGCCTCGGGGGCTACACCTTC
CASSDGLGGYTF
>TRBJ2-5|-|-|TRBV6-5
TGTGCCAGCAGTTACCCCTCCCCGCAAGAGACCCAGTACTTC
CASSYPSPQETQYF
>TRBJ2-5|-|-|TRBV5-5
TGTGCCAGCAGCTTGCGGTCGTACCAAGAGACCCAGTACTTC
CASSLRSYQETQYF
>TRBJ1-1|-|-|TRBV19
TGTGCCAGTTACAGCCCTAACACTGAAGCTTTCTTT
CASYSPNTEAFF
>TRBJ1-2|-|-|TRBV10-3
TGTGCCATCAGTGAGCCCAGATCACAGGGAATAGCTGGCTACACCTTC
CAISEPRSQGIAGYTF
>TRBJ2-7|-|TRBD1|TRBV5-6
TGTGCCAGCAGCTTTGGGACAGGGGGTGACGAGCAGTACTTC
CASSFGTGGDEQYF
>TRBJ1-2|-|TRBD1|TRBV19
TGTGCCAGTAACCATTACGGGACAGGGGTCCTGTTTAGCGGCTACACCTTC
CASNHYGTGVLFSGYTF
>TRBJ2-7|-|TRBD2|TRBV6-2/TRBV6-3
TGTGCCAGCAGTTACTCCGGACTAGCGGGAGTGATAGCGACCTACGAGCAGTACTTC
CASSYSGLAGVIATYEQYF
>TRBJ1-6|once|TRBD1|TRBV10-3
TGTGCCATCAGTGTTTCGGACAGGGTAGATTCACCCCTCCACTTT
CAISVSDRVDSPLHF
>TRBJ1-5|-|-|TRBV12-3/TRBV12-4
TGTGCCAGCAGTTTGGGGGCTGGTCAGCCCCAGCATTTT
CASSLGAGQPQHF
>TRBJ2-3|-|-|TRBV10-3
TGTGCCACATCAAGTACCGAAAGTACTTCGGATACGCAGTATTTT
CATSSTESTSDTQYF
>TRBJ1-2|-|TRBD1|TRBV25-1
TGTGCCAGCCTAGGACAGGGCGGTGGCTACACCTTC
CASLGQGGGYTF
>TRBJ1-3|-|-|TRBV10-3
TGTGCCATCAGTGAGTCGAGAAGTAGCTCTGGAAACACCATATATTTT
CAISESRSSSGNTIYF
>TRBJ1-1|few|TRBD1|TRBV29-1
TGCAGCGTGGCCCAGGGGGGCACTGAAGCTTTCTTT
CSVAQGGTEAFF
>TRBJ1-1|-|-|TRBV7-8
TGTGCCAGCAGCTTAGTGGGGAGCACTGAAGCTTTCTTT
CASSLVGSTEAFF
>TRBJ2-1|-|-|TRBV6-1
TGTGCCAGCAGTGAAAAACAGGGTGGGCACAATGAGCAGTTCTTC
CASSEKQGGHNEQFF
>TRBJ1-2|-|TRBD1|TRBV7-9
TGTGCCAGCAGCTTGCGGACAGGGCTCTATGGCTACACCTTC
CASSLRTGLYGYTF
>TRBJ2-7|-|TRBD2|TRBV5-6
TGTGCCAGCAGCTTCGTACTAGCGGGACCCAATGGACGCGAGCAGTACTTC
CASSFVLAGPNGREQYF
>TRBJ2-7|-|-|TRBV11-2
TGTGCCAGCAGCTTAGGCGTAGGGGCTGTTGACTACGAGCAGTACTTC
CASSLGVGAVDYEQYF
>TRBJ1-4|-|-|TRBV7-2
TGTGCCAGCAGCCCCAGCCCCCAGGTTGAAAAACTGTTTTTT
CASSPSPQVEKLFF
>TRBJ2-2|-|-|TRBV19
TGTGCCAGTAGCCGGGAGAGTACGAACACCGGGGAGCTGTTTTTT
CASSRESTNTGELFF
>TRBJ1-1|-|-|TRBV9
TGTGCCAGCAGCGAGGTGATCGGGGTGGGATTGGCTTTCTTT
CASSEVIGVGLAFF
>TRBJ1-3|once|-|TRBV19
TGTGCCAGTACTCCCGGGGCAGGGGCGCTTGGAAACACCATATATTTT
CASTPGAGALGNTIYF
>TRBJ1-1|-|-|TRBV19
TGTGCCAGTAGTATAACCAGGAACACTGAAGCTTTCTTT
CASSITRNTEAFF
>TRBJ1-1|-|-|TRBV19
TGTGCCAGTAGTGCTCTTAGGCGGATGAACACTGAAGCTTTCTTT
CASSALRRMNTEAFF
>TRBJ1-2|-|-|TRBV27
TGTGCCAGCAGTTCTACCCCCCTCGATGGCTACACCTTC
CASSSTPLDGYTF
>TRBJ2-2|-|TRBD1|TRBV3-1/TRBV3-2
TGTGCCAGCAGCTTCAACAGGGGACCTACCGGGGAGCTGTTTTTT
CASSFNRGPTGELFF